This T cell receptor (beta chain) comes out of a study of T cells in narcolepsy. Turning to the study itself: Donors had narcolepsy type 1 or type 2, or were healthy controls. Overall study results and limits: Autoreactive clone sequences were missing from some blood memory CD4+ repertoires. HCRT-specific and TRIB2-specific autoreactive clonotypes appeared among same-patient CSF and blood CD4+ clonotypes. Autoreactive clonotypes reportedly recurred in blood of same and different patients, not controls.

Trimming removed 6 bases from V and 4 bases from J; junction bases left unmatched: 10. CDR3 length equals 15 residues. In germline, CDR1 is LNHDA, CDR2 SQIVND (reference sequence). A remark on this clone: Its antigen is not identified.

Sequenced by immunoSEQ multiplex PCR; TCRdb stores in-frame clones only, minus some. The sample consists of around 32,000 clones, 70% to 80% of them appearing once. The sequence was collected from a human donor with narcolepsy. Sequenced material: CD45RA- memory CD4+ T cells from PBMCs. The chain joins TRBV19 to TRBJ1-1; 8 nucleotides agree with TRBD1. CDR3 coding DNA: TGTGCCAGTAGCCCAGGGGGCTATCGGGTCACTGAAGCTTTCTTT. Amino acids: CASSPGGYRVTEAFF.